The present entry profiles one T cell receptor (beta chain) with its context. Its antigen is unknown. This specimen comes from a study of T cell responses to AZD1222 COVID-19 vaccine. Study-level results: Seropositive AZD1222 recipients at baseline numbered only 6 or 7. With two AZD1222 doses given, Spike-specific TCR breadth and depth both rose. Donors were chiefly white British, with a greater number of females, and clonal diversity was perhaps underestimated. Regions 160-218 and 743-854 held dominance among vaccine-associated CD4 TCRs, which spanned spike.

Method: immunoSEQ multiplex PCR; TCRdb's copy keeps in-frame clones and lacks some. The table includes about 130,000 clones, 84% detected once. This material consisted of peripheral blood, taken on day 0 of AZD1222 vaccination. The TCR comes from an adult in good health.

The CDR3 loop is CASSPGGGPGELFF. CDR3 nucleotides: TGTGCCAGCAGTCCGGGAGGGGGCCCCGGGGAGCTGTTTTTT. The rearrangement uses TRBV2 and TRBJ2-2; D might be TRBD2 (8 bases). V lost 5 bases, J lost 6 bases, and 13 bases lay in between. Germline V CDR1 and CDR2: SNHLY, FYNNEI. The CDR3 totals 14 residues. The full variable domain, its missing parts supplied by reference TRBV2 and TRBJ2-2, is EPEVTQTPSHQVTQMGQEVILRCVPISNHLYFYWYRQILGQKVEFLVSFYNNEISEKSEIFDDQFSVERPDGSNFTLKIRSTKLEDSAMYFCASSPGGGPGELFFGEGSRLTVL.